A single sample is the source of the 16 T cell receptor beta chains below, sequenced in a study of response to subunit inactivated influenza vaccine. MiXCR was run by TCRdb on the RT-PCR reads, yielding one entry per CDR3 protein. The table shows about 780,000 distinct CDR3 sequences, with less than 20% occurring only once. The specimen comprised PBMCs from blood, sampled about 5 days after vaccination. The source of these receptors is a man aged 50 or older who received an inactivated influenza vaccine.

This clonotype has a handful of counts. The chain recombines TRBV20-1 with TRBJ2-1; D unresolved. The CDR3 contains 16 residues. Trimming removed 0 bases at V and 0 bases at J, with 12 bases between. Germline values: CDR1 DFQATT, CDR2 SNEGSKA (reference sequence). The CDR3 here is CSAREVGSSSYNEQFF. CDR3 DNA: TGCAGTGCTAGAGAGGTCGGCTCCAGCTCCTACAATGAGCAGTTCTTC.

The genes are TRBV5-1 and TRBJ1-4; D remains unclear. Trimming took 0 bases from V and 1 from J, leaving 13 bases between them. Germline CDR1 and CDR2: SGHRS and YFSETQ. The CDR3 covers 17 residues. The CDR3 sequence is CASSLGVTAGTNEKLFF. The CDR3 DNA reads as TGCGCCAGCAGCTTGGGAGTTACCGCAGGAACTAATGAAAAACTGTTTTTT.

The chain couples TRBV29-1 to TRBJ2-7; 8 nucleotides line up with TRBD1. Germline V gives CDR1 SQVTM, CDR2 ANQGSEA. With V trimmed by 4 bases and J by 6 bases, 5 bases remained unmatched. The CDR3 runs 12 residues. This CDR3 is CSVGTGLVEQYF. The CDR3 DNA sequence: TGCAGCGTTGGGACAGGGCTTGTCGAGCAGTACTTC.

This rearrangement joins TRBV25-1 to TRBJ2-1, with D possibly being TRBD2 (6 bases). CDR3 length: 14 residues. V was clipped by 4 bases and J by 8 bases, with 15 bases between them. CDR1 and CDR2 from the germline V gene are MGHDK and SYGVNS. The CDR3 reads CASSVISAGYEQFF. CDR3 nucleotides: TGTGCCAGCAGTGTGATCTCAGCGGGTTATGAGCAGTTCTTC.

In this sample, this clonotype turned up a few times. This CDR3 reads CASSTNRGLEQYF. As DNA, the CDR3 is TGTGCCAGCAGCACTAACAGGGGGCTCGAGCAGTACTTC. The chain is built from TRBV7-8 and TRBJ2-7, with 9 positions matching TRBD1. This CDR3 has 13 amino acids. Germline assignment: CDR1 SGHVS and CDR2 FQNEAQ. V dropped 5 bases and J dropped 6; count of bases not matched to a gene: 5.

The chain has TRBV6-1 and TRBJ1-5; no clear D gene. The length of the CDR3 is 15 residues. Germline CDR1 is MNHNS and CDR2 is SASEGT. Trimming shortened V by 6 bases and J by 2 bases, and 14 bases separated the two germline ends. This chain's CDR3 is CASRPLGSGNQPQHF. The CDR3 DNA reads TGTGCCAGCAGACCCCTGGGGTCAGGCAATCAGCCCCAGCATTTT.

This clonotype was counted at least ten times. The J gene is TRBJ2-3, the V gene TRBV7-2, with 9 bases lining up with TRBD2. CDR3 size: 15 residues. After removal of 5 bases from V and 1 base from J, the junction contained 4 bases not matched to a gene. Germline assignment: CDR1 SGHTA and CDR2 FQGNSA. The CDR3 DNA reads TGTGCCAGCAGCGGCGGGGGGGCTGGCACAGATACGCAGTATTTT. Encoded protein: CASSGGGAGTDTQYF.

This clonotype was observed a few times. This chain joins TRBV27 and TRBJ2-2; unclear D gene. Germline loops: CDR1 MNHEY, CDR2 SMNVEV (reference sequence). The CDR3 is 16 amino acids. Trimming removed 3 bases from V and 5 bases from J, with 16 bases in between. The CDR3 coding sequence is TGTGCCAGCAGTTTTATTTGGGGTCAGAGGACCGGGGAGCTGTTTTTT. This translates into CASSFIWGQRTGELFF.

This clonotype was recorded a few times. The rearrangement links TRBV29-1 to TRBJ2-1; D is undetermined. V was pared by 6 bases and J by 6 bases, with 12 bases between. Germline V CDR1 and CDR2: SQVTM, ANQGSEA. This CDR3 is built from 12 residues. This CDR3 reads CSVPRSFNEQFF. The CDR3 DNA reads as TGCAGCGTCCCGAGGAGTTTCAATGAGCAGTTCTTC.

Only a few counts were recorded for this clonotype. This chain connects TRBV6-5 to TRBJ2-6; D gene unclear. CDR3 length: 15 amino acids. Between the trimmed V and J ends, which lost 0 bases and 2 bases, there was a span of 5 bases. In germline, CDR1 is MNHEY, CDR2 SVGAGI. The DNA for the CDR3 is TGTGCCAGCAGTTACTCAGTACCTGGGGCCAACGTCCTGACTTTC. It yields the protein CASSYSVPGANVLTF.

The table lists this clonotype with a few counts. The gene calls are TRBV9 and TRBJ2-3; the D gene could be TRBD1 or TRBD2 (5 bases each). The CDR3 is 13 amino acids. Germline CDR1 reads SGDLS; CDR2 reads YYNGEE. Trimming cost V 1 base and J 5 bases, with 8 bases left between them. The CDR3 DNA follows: TGTGCCAGCAGCGTACGTGGGGGAGATACGCAGTATTTT. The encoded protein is CASSVRGGDTQYF.

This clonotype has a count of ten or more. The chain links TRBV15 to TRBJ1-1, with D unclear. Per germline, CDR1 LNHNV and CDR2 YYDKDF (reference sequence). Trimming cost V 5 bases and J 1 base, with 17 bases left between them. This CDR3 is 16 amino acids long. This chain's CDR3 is CATSPRLGLTNTEAFF. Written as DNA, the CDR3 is TGTGCCACCAGCCCTCGTTTAGGACTTACGAACACTGAAGCTTTCTTT. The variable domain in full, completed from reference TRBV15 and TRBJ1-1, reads DAMVIQNPRYQVTQFGKPVTLSCSQTLNHNVMYWYQQKSSQAPKLLFHYYDKDFNNEADTPDNFQSRRPNTSFCFLDIRSPGLGDTAMYLCATSPRLGLTNTEAFFGQGTRLTVV.

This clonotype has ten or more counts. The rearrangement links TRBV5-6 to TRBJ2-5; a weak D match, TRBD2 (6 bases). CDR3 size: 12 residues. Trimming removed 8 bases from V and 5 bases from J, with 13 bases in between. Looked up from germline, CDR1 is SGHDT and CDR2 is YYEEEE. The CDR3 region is CASTYRGETQYF. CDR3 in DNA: TGTGCCAGTACCTACCGGGGGGAGACCCAGTACTTC.

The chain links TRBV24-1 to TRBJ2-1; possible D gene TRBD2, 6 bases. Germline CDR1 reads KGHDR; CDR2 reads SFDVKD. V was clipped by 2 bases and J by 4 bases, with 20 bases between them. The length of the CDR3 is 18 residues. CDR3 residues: CATSDWSAGLTLYNEQFF. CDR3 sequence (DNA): TGTGCCACCAGTGATTGGTCAGCCGGACTAACTTTATACAATGAGCAGTTCTTC.

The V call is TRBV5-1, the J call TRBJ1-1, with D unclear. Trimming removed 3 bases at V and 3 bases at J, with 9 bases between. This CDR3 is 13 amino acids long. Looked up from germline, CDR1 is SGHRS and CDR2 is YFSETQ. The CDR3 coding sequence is TGCGCCAGCAGCTCCACCCTGGACACTGAAGCTTTCTTT. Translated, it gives CASSSTLDTEAFF.

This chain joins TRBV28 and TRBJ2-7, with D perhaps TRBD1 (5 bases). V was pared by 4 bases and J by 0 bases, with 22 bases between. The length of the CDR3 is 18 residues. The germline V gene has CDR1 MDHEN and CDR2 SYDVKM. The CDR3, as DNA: TGTGCCAGCAGTTCCCTAGGGTGGGGCCGAAAGAGCTCCTACGAGCAGTACTTC. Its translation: CASSSLGWGRKSSYEQYF. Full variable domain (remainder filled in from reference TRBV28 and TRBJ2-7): DVKVTQSSRYLVKRTGEKVFLECVQDMDHENMFWYRQDPGLGLRLIYFSYDVKMKEKGDIPEGYSVSREKKERFSLILESASTNQTSMYLCASSSLGWGRKSSYEQYFGPGTRLTVT.